This T cell receptor (beta chain) was recorded in a study of CD8+ T cells in alopecia areata. General observations from the study: Patients displayed less clarity in TCR sharing than mice, a finding possibly related to HLA. Compared with normal scalp, lesional scalp had higher clonality and more expanded CD8+ clones.

Sequencing templates came from extracted RNA that was reverse transcribed into cDNA. This table comes from immunoSEQ multiplex PCR, and its TCRdb copy is limited to in-frame clones, with some not included. Of roughly 100,000 clones detected, around 44% appear once; the ten largest clones hold around 19%. A word on this clone: The target antigen is unknown.

V lost 4 bases, J lost 2 bases, and 7 bases stayed unmatched. The CDR3 covers 15 residues. Germline loops: CDR1 SEHNR, CDR2 FQNEAQ (reference sequence). As for treatment: oral pan-JAK inhibitor, 5-10 mg twice daily. Patients with alopecia areata provided lesional scalp punch biopsies as well as peripheral blood. The sorting of PBMCs gave CD4+ and CD8+ T cells. The gene calls are TRBV7-9 and TRBJ2-7; 8 positions match TRBD2. Sequencing used CD8+ T cells sorted from blood, obtained at week 24, from a patient treated with tofacitinib. This TCR came from a human donor with alopecia areata. The CDR3 bases are TGTGCCAGCAGCTCCCAGGCGGGGGGCGCCTACGAGCAGTACTTC. Protein sequence: CASSSQAGGAYEQYF.